Below are 7 T cell receptor beta chains sequenced from a single sample in a study of blood T cell repertoires in COVID-19. Repertoires were generated with immunoSEQ multiplex PCR, while TCRdb's copy carries only in-frame clones and drops some. Of roughly 170,000 clones in the sample, about 80% were seen once. Input material: peripheral blood. These receptors all come from an older woman with acute or convalescent COVID-19.

CDR3 DNA sequence: TGTGCCAGCAGTTTAGGAGCTAGCGGGCCGTGGGAGACCCAGTACTTC. Protein sequence: CASSLGASGPWETQYF. The J gene is TRBJ2-5, the V gene TRBV27, with 8 bases fitting TRBD2. V shed 2 bases and J 5 bases; nucleotides not matched to a gene: 10. CDR3 size: 16 residues. The germline V gene encodes CDR1 MNHEY and CDR2 SMNVEV (reference sequence).

This rearrangement joins TRBV2 to TRBJ2-7, with D perhaps TRBD2 (5 bases). The V gene lost 4 bases and the J gene lost 6 bases, with 10 bases spanning the gap. Germline CDR1 and CDR2: SNHLY and FYNNEI. The CDR3 runs 12 residues. The DNA for the CDR3 is TGTGCCAGCAGTGGGGCACGGGGCGAGCAGTACTTC. Amino acid sequence: CASSGARGEQYF.

The chain has TRBV7-9 and TRBJ1-2; D gene unclear. The CDR3 totals 15 residues. The ends were cut back, 3 bases at V and 4 bases at J, with 15 bases in the middle. Germline values: CDR1 SEHNR, CDR2 FQNEAQ (reference sequence). The CDR3 nucleotides are TGTGCCAGCAGCTTCGGCGCCGTGGCGGCCTATGGCTACACCTTC. As protein: CASSFGAVAAYGYTF.

The chain has TRBV7-9 and TRBJ2-5, with D possibly TRBD2 on 6 matching bases. Germline V gives CDR1 SEHNR, CDR2 FQNEAQ (reference sequence). The CDR3 is 15 amino acids. Trimming cost V 0 bases and J 5 bases, with 13 bases left between them. In DNA, the CDR3 is TGTGCCAGCAGCTTAGCGGAGGTTGGAGGGGAGACCCAGTACTTC. Its translation: CASSLAEVGGETQYF. Variable domain in full (rest from reference TRBV7-9 and TRBJ2-5): DTGVSQNPRHKITKRGQNVTFRCDPISEHNRLYWYRQTLGQGPEFLTYFQNEAQLEKSRLLSDRFSAERPKGSFSTLEIQRTEQGDSAMYLCASSLAEVGGETQYFGPGTRLLVL.

The chain employs TRBV5-1 and TRBJ2-3; no firm D call. Germline CDR1 SGHRS, CDR2 YFSETQ. This CDR3 comprises 13 residues. The V end lost 5 bases, the J end lost 1 base, and 8 bases lay between the germline ends. The CDR3 DNA reads TGCGCCAGCAGGGCGGAAGGCACAGATACGCAGTATTTT. It yields the protein CASRAEGTDTQYF.

The chain couples TRBV6-6 to TRBJ1-1; D is ambiguous. The germline V and J ends were trimmed by 4 bases and 3 bases, with 9 bases remaining between them. The germline V gene encodes CDR1 MNHNY and CDR2 SVGAGI (reference sequence). This CDR3 region has 13 residues. The CDR3 sequence is CASSSNTYTEAFF. CDR3 nucleotides: TGTGCCAGCAGTTCCAACACCTACACTGAAGCTTTCTTT.

The V gene is TRBV10-3, the J gene TRBJ2-3; TRBD2 matches 7 bases. Germline trimming cut 11 bases from V and 0 bases from J; bases unmatched to any gene: 23. This CDR3 is built from 19 residues. Germline CDR1 ENHRY, CDR2 SYGVKD. This CDR3 reads CASTLGGLRQRSSTDTQYF. The DNA for the CDR3 is TGTGCCTCGACCTTGGGAGGGCTCCGCCAACGTTCTAGCACAGATACGCAGTATTTT.